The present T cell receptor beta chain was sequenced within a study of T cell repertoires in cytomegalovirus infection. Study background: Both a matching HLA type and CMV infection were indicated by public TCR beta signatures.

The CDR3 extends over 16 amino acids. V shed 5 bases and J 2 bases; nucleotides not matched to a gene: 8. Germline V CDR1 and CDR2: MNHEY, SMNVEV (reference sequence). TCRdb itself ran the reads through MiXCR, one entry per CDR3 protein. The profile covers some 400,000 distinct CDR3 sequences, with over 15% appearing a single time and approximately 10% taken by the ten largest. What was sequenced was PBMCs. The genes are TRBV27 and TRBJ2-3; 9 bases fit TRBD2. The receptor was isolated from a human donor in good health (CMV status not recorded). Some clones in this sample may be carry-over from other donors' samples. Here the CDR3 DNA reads TGTGCCAGCAGTCCTCTCCGCGGGAGGGACACAGATACGCAGTATTTT. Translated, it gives CASSPLRGRDTDTQYF.